This T cell receptor (beta chain) was obtained from a study of blood T cell repertoires in COVID-19. Original analysis: Estimates of nucleated cell counts were drawn from the amplification of reference gene primers. Using immunoSEQ multiplex PCR, the repertoire was profiled, and TCRdb retains in-frame clones only, with some absent. D and trimming were read from the DNA, whereas the V and J calls and clone size are those reported in that table. The profile shows about 150,000 clones, just over 85% of them singletons. Trimming left V 6 bases short and J 2 bases short, with 9 bases between. The CDR3 spans 13 residues. Germline V CDR1 and CDR2: MDHEN, SYDVKM.

The chain recombines TRBV28 with TRBJ2-3; D not resolved. The specimen was peripheral blood. The clonotype originates from a man aged 50 or older with active or convalescent COVID-19. The CDR3 reads CASSSTDTDTQYF. CDR3 nucleotide sequence: TGTGCCAGCAGCTCGACTGACACAGATACGCAGTATTTT.